The entry that follows covers one T cell receptor beta chain sequence. Vbeta (60) and Jbeta (13) primers were used in the PCR. Data came from immunoSEQ multiplex PCR; TCRdb stores just in-frame clones and leaves some out. The sample yields approximately 100,000 clones, about 80% seen once. The CDR3 loop spans 15 amino acids. V lost 6 bases to trimming and J lost 5 bases; unmatched junction nucleotides: 9. CDR1 is MRHNA, CDR2 SNTAGT, per germline. These data belong to a study of cytomegalovirus exposure and HLA in healthy donors. This chain uses TRBV6-4 with TRBJ1-5, with 8 bases matching TRBD1. This sequence was found in a woman aged 45 to 65 in good health and CMV-seropositive. The sequenced sample was PBMCs. The CDR3 DNA sequence: TGTGCCAGCAGCCGGGAGACAGGGGCCCATCAGCCCCAGCATTTT. Translating gives CASSRETGAHQPQHF.